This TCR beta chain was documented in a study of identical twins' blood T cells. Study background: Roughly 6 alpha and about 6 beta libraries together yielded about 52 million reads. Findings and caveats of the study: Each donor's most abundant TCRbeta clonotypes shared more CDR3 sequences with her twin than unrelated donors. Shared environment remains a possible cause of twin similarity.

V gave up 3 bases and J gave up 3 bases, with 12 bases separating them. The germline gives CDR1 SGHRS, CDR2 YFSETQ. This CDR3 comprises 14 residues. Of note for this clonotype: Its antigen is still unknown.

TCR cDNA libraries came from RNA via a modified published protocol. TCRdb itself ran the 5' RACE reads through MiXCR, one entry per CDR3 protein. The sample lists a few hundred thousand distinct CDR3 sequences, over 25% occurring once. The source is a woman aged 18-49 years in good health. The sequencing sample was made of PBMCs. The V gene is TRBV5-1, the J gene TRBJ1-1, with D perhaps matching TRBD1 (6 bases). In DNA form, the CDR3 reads TGCGCCAGCAGCTCAGGGGAGGGAGACACTGAAGCTTTCTTT. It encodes CASSSGEGDTEAFF.